One sample yielded the 24 T cell receptor beta chains listed below, sequenced in a study of blood T cell dynamics during melanoma immunotherapy. Clones were sequenced by immunoSEQ multiplex PCR, and TCRdb holds only the in-frame ones, with some missing. The sample carries roughly 14,000 clones, over 75% recorded once. Time point specified: pre-treatment baseline. The sample here was blood, taken from a patient treated with checkpoint blockade. The origin of the receptors is a human donor with melanoma.

The rearrangement joins TRBV2 to TRBJ2-1, with TRBD1 identical over 7 bases. Per germline, CDR1 SNHLY and CDR2 FYNNEI. Germline trimming cut 5 bases from V and 0 bases from J; bases unmatched to any gene: 7. The CDR3 loop spans 16 amino acids. CDR3 DNA: TGTGCCAGCAGTAACCCAGGGGGTTCCTCCTACAATGAGCAGTTCTTC. Translated: CASSNPGGSSYNEQFF. Drawing the rest from reference TRBV2 and TRBJ2-1, the complete variable domain is EPEVTQTPSHQVTQMGQEVILRCVPISNHLYFYWYRQILGQKVEFLVSFYNNEISEKSEIFDDQFSVERPDGSNFTLKIRSTKLEDSAMYFCASSNPGGSSYNEQFFGPGTRLTVL.

This chain joins TRBV7-8 and TRBJ1-3, with D maybe TRBD1 (6 bases). Trimming cost V 6 bases and J 2 bases, with 23 bases left between them. Germline V gene sequence: CDR1 SGHVS, CDR2 FQNEAQ. This CDR3 region has 18 residues. Here the CDR3 DNA reads TGTGCCAGCAGGAAGGGGGGGGGACGCGCTCCCCCTGGAAACACCATATATTTT. Encoded protein: CASRKGGGRAPPGNTIYF.

This clone was recorded a few times. The rearrangement links TRBV19 to TRBJ1-4; 8 nucleotides match TRBD1. Germline CDR1 LNHDA, CDR2 SQIVND (reference sequence). The CDR3 length is 11 residues. Trimming cost V 5 bases and J 13 bases; bases outside gene matches: 3. This chain's CDR3 is CASSQTGVLFF. CDR3 nucleotides: TGTGCCAGTAGTCAGACAGGGGTACTGTTTTTT.

The chain has TRBV27 and TRBJ2-4, with D possibly matching TRBD2 (5 bases). The CDR3 contains 17 residues. V shed 5 bases and J shed 6 bases, with 23 bases lying between them. CDR1 and CDR2 (germline): MNHEY, SMNVEV (reference sequence). As DNA, the CDR3 is TGTGCCAGCAGTACCTGGTCGGGGTCGAAGCGAAGAAACATTCAGTACTTC. It encodes CASSTWSGSKRRNIQYF.

This clone was counted a single time. The chain combines TRBV7-2 with TRBJ2-3; D may be TRBD2 (6 bases). V was shortened by 5 bases and J by 2 bases, with 17 bases between the two germline ends. The CDR3 contains 16 residues. Looked up from germline, CDR1 is SGHTA and CDR2 is FQGNSA. CDR3 protein: CASSPTRRASTDTQYF. The CDR3, as DNA: TGTGCCAGCAGCCCCACCCGGAGGGCCTCCACAGATACGCAGTATTTT.

The CDR3 sequence: CASSFGQPSSYEQYV. In DNA, the CDR3 is TGTGCCAGCAGCTTTGGACAGCCGAGCTCCTACGAGCAGTACGTC. The V gene is TRBV11-2, the J gene TRBJ2-7; tentative D call: TRBD1 (6 bases). The CDR3 spans 15 residues. Per germline, CDR1 SGHAT and CDR2 FQNNGV. Trimming took off 3 bases at V and 0 bases at J, with 12 bases between the two ends.

CDR3 amino acids: CASSRFIGGGNTEAFF. CDR3 bases: TGTGCCAGCAGCCGTTTTATTGGGGGTGGGAACACTGAAGCTTTCTTT. The chain uses TRBV11-2 and TRBJ1-1; perhaps TRBD1 as D (5 bases). Looked up from germline, CDR1 is SGHAT and CDR2 is FQNNGV. V lost 5 bases and J 1 base, leaving 17 bases between the germline ends. The CDR3 is 16 amino acids.

The chain carries TRBV6-5 and TRBJ2-6; 7 bases line up with TRBD1. Unmatched junction bases numbered 1, after V lost 6 bases and J lost 2 bases. This CDR3 is 14 amino acids long. Germline V gives CDR1 MNHEY, CDR2 SVGAGI. The CDR3 is CASRTGPGANVLTF. Written as DNA, the CDR3 is TGTGCCAGCAGGACAGGGCCTGGGGCCAACGTCCTGACTTTC.

The V gene is TRBV27, the J gene TRBJ1-5, with a possible D match to TRBD1 (6 bases). The CDR3 is made up of 15 amino acids. CDR1 MNHEY and CDR2 SMNVEV come from the germline V gene (reference sequence). Between the trimmed V and J ends, which lost 9 bases and 2 bases, there was a span of 17 bases. CDR3 in DNA: TGTGCCAGTTCCACAGGGAGGACAGGCAATCAGCCCCAGCATTTT. It translates to CASSTGRTGNQPQHF.

This chain uses TRBV19 with TRBJ1-2; D possibly corresponds to TRBD1 (5 bases). The CDR3 has 13 amino acids. Germline CDR1 and CDR2: LNHDA and SQIVND (reference sequence). Trimming removed 6 bases from V and 8 bases from J, with 16 bases in between. The CDR3 DNA is TGTGCCAGTAGGAGGGACGGACTATGGGGCTACACCTTC. This codes for CASRRDGLWGYTF.

The chain joins TRBV5-5 to TRBJ1-1, with D hard to call. Trimming took 0 bases from V and 1 from J, leaving 10 bases between them. CDR1 is SGHKS, CDR2 YYEKEE, per germline (reference sequence). CDR3 length: 15 amino acids. The DNA of the CDR3 is TGTGCCAGCAGCTTGGTGCCGGAACAGAACACTGAAGCTTTCTTT. Amino acids: CASSLVPEQNTEAFF.

The chain employs TRBV27 and TRBJ1-1, with 9 bases lining up with TRBD1. This CDR3 region has 14 residues. The J segment lost 4 bases and the V segment lost 5 bases, leaving 5 bases of the junction unmatched. CDR1 is MNHEY and CDR2 is SMNVEV in the germline V gene (reference sequence). CDR3 sequence (DNA): TGTGCCAGCAGTCTCGGACAGGGGACCACTGAAGCTTTCTTT. As protein: CASSLGQGTTEAFF.

This chain joins TRBV23-1 and TRBJ2-3, with D maybe TRBD2 (5 bases). TRBV23-1 is recorded as an ORF, its role being uncertain. Trimming removed 6 bases from V and 1 base from J, with 14 bases in between. This CDR3 spans 15 amino acids. CDR3 coding DNA: TGCGCCAGCAGGGACTCGCAGCCTGGCACAGATACGCAGTATTTT. Translation gives CASRDSQPGTDTQYF.

The gene calls are TRBV28 and TRBJ1-3, with D possibly matching TRBD1 (5 bases). Germline values: CDR1 MDHEN, CDR2 SYDVKM. This CDR3 has 18 residues. Deletions cut 7 bases from V and 0 bases from J, with 22 bases between. CDR3 sequence: CASNYPGGGTHSGNTIYF. Written as DNA, the CDR3 is TGTGCCAGCAACTACCCGGGGGGGGGAACACACTCTGGAAACACCATATATTTT. Combining the CDR3 with reference TRBV28 and TRBJ1-3 gives the whole variable domain DVKVTQSSRYLVKRTGEKVFLECVQDMDHENMFWYRQDPGLGLRLIYFSYDVKMKEKGDIPEGYSVSREKKERFSLILESASTNQTSMYLCASNYPGGGTHSGNTIYFGEGSWLTVV.

J is TRBJ2-7 and V is TRBV15, with D perhaps TRBD1 or TRBD2 (5 bases each). From germline, CDR1 is LNHNV and CDR2 YYDKDF (reference sequence). V was pared by 1 base and J by 1 base, with 11 bases between. This CDR3 is built from 15 residues. The CDR3 loop reads CATSRGDGGSYEQYF. The CDR3 DNA sequence: TGTGCCACCAGCAGAGGGGACGGTGGGTCCTACGAGCAGTACTTC.

This chain joins TRBV23-1 and TRBJ2-1; perhaps TRBD2 as D (6 bases). TRBV23-1 counts as an open reading frame of uncertain function. V lost 2 bases, J lost 6 bases, and 14 bases lay in between. This CDR3 is 15 amino acids long. The CDR3 reads CASSQNPGGSNEQFF. DNA for the CDR3: TGCGCCAGCAGTCAAAACCCCGGAGGGTCCAATGAGCAGTTCTTC.

This clone was found once. This sequence joins TRBV14 and TRBJ1-1; possible D gene TRBD1, 5 bases. The CDR3 runs 15 residues. Trimming removed 3 bases from V and 4 bases from J, with 15 bases in between. Germline V gene lookup returns CDR1 SGHDN and CDR2 FVKESK. The CDR3 region is CASSQGRQGRTEAFF. CDR3 bases: TGTGCCAGCAGCCAGGGGCGGCAGGGTCGCACTGAAGCTTTCTTT. The entire variable domain, with the rest obtained from reference TRBV14 and TRBJ1-1, is as follows: EAGVTQFPSHSVIEKGQTVTLRCDPISGHDNLYWYRRVMGKEIKFLLHFVKESKQDESGMPNNRFLAERTGGTYSTLKVQPAELEDSGVYFCASSQGRQGRTEAFFGQGTRLTVV.

The chain employs TRBV2 and TRBJ1-5; 7 nucleotides line up with TRBD1. The CDR3 sequence is 22 residues long. V was pared by 6 bases and J by 0 bases, with 26 bases of the junction left unmatched. Germline V gives CDR1 SNHLY, CDR2 FYNNEI. CDR3: CASSHRRQGILPGLTSNQPQHF. The CDR3 region has the DNA TGTGCCAGCAGCCACAGACGACAGGGTATCCTGCCCGGGTTGACTAGCAATCAGCCCCAGCATTTT.

The chain recombines TRBV6-6 with TRBJ2-6, with no clear D. CDR1 is MNHNY and CDR2 is SVGAGI in the germline V gene (reference sequence). This CDR3 has 15 amino acids. Trimming cost V 8 bases and J 2 bases, with 13 bases left between them. As DNA, the CDR3 is TGTGCCAGCGCCACGCCGAGCACTGGGGCCAACGTCCTGACTTTC. This encodes CASATPSTGANVLTF.

This chain uses TRBV10-1 with TRBJ1-5, with D perhaps matching TRBD1 (6 bases). Trimming took off 6 bases at V and 0 bases at J, with 12 bases between the two ends. There are 15 residues in the CDR3. Germline V gene data show CDR1 as WNHNN and CDR2 as SYGVQD (reference sequence). CDR3 DNA sequence: TGCGCCAGCAGCGTAGGACAGTTTAGCAATCAGCCCCAGCATTTT. Translated: CASSVGQFSNQPQHF.

The rearrangement uses TRBV4-1 and TRBJ2-5, with 8 bases fitting TRBD1. The length of the CDR3 is 13 residues. Trimming cost V 4 bases and J 5 bases; bases outside gene matches: 3. In germline, CDR1 is MGHRA, CDR2 YSYEKL. CDR3 coding DNA: TGCGCCAGCAGCCGGGACAGGCACGAGACCCAGTACTTC. Its translation is CASSRDRHETQYF.

The CDR3 DNA is TGCAGCGTTGAGGAGCTCACCCAATATGGCTACACCTTC. Translation: CSVEELTQYGYTF. The V gene is TRBV29-1, the J gene TRBJ1-2; D uncertain. The germline CDR1 and CDR2 sequences are SQVTM and ANQGSEA. Trimming stripped 3 bases from V and 5 bases from J, with 13 bases between. The CDR3 extends over 13 amino acids.

This clone is a singleton in its sample. The CDR3: CASSYSNGNNYGYTF. CDR3 coding DNA: TGTGCCAGCAGTTACTCGAATGGTAATAACTATGGCTACACCTTC. The V and J genes are TRBV6-6 and TRBJ1-2; unclear D gene. The V gene lost 0 bases and the J gene lost 1 base, with 9 bases spanning the gap. The length of the CDR3 is 15 residues. Germline-derived CDR1 and CDR2 are MNHNY and SVGAGI (reference sequence).

This sequence joins TRBV5-4 and TRBJ2-5; 7 bases match TRBD1. The germline V gene encodes CDR1 SGHNT and CDR2 YYREEE (reference sequence). CDR3 length: 14 amino acids. Trimming cost V 3 bases and J 4 bases; bases outside gene matches: 6. DNA of the CDR3: TGTGCCAGCAGCTCTAAAACAGGGGCAGAGACCCAGTACTTC. The encoded protein is CASSSKTGAETQYF.